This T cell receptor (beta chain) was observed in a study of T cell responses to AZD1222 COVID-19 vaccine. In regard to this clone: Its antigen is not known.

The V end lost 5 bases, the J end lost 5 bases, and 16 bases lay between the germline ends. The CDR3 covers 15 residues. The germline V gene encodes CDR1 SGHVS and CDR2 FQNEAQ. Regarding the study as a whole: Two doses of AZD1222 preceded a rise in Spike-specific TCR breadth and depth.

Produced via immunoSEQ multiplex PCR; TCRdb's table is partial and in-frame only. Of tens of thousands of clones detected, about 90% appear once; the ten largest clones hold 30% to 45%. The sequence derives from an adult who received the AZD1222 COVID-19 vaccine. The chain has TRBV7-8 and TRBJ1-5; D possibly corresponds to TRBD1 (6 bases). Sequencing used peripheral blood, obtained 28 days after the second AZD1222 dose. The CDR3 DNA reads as TGTGCCAGCAGCCCCAGAGACAGGCCAGATCAGCCCCAGCATTTT. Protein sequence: CASSPRDRPDQPQHF.